This T cell receptor beta chain was found in a study of identifying expanded T cells in peripheral blood. TCRdb's copy holds only in-frame clones and misses some; the assay was immunoSEQ multiplex PCR. The profile shows 50,000 to 60,000 clones, less than 85% of them singletons. The V end was cut by 1 base, the J end by 5 bases, with 12 bases between. In germline, CDR1 is LGHNA, CDR2 YNFKEQ. The CDR3 contains 14 residues. This receptor was taken from a person between 18 and 69 years old in good health. The rearrangement joins TRBV4-2 to TRBJ2-7; D uncertain. Sequenced sample: blood. The CDR3 coding sequence is TGTGCCAGCAGCCAAGGGATTGAGGTTCACGAGCAGTACTTC. This encodes CASSQGIEVHEQYF.